A single count supports the clone carrying this TCR beta chain. Its antigen is not known. Method: immunoSEQ multiplex PCR; TCRdb's copy keeps in-frame clones and lacks some. Among approximately 120,000 clones listed, around 84% were seen once. As for time point: baseline pretreatment blood. Specified treatment: 15 Gy SBRT to primary tumor, nephrectomy 4 weeks later. Serial blood draws occurred at baseline and 2 and 4 weeks post-SBRT. These data originate in a study of radiation and T cells in renal cell carcinoma. Overall study context: Nephrectomy followed 15 Gy stereotactic body radiation by 4 weeks. Study-wide points: Top tumor clonotypes rose in blood 2 weeks post-radiation, then contracted.

The V gene end was trimmed by 8 bases and the J gene end by 3 bases; junction bases not matched to a gene: 4. The CDR3 spans 13 residues. From germline, CDR1 is SNHLY and CDR2 FYNNEI. The gene calls are TRBV2 and TRBJ2-1; 7 positions match TRBD1. The TCR comes from a woman aged 60-75 years with renal cell carcinoma. The source was blood, collected from a patient whose treatment included radiotherapy and nephrectomy. The DNA for the CDR3 is TGTGCCAGCTCCCGGGACAGCTACAATGAGCAGTTCTTC. Translated, it gives CASSRDSYNEQFF.